This TCR beta chain was identified during a study of OX40 agonist ivuxolimab in advanced cancers. With baseline, cycle 4 day 1, and cycle 7 day 1 as timepoints, blood was sampled. The method was immunoSEQ multiplex PCR; TCRdb's version includes in-frame clones alone and lacks a portion of them. The sample lists around 31,000 clones; 88% were seen once. This CDR3 region has 15 residues. Trimming removed 5 bases from V and 5 bases from J; junction bases left unmatched: 10. The germline V gene has CDR1 SEHNR and CDR2 FQNEAQ (reference sequence). This TCR was sampled from an adult with an advanced solid tumor such as melanoma, head and neck, liver or kidney cancer. The rearrangement uses TRBV7-9 and TRBJ2-7; 9 bases align to TRBD1. Material: CD4+ or CD8+ T cells sorted from blood, obtained in a trial of the OX40 agonist ivuxolimab. As DNA, the CDR3 is TGTGCCAGCAGCCCACGGGACAGGGAGTTCAACGAGCAGTACTTC. Its protein product is CASSPRDREFNEQYF.